This TCR beta chain was identified during a study of T cells in localized non-small cell lung cancer. On this clone itself: What it binds is unknown.

General observations from the study: Because only a single region of the tumor was sequenced, heterogeneity remains possible. Highest T cell clonality was seen in uninvolved adjacent lung, surpassing that measured in tumor. There was an association of higher blood T cell density with longer overall survival. Adjacent lung exhibited a median of approximately 50 among the 100 most abundant tumor clones.

The germline V gene encodes CDR1 SEHNR and CDR2 FQNEAQ (reference sequence). Trimming took 5 bases from V and 8 from J; bases not matched to a gene: 7. The CDR3 length is 14 residues. Profiling relied on immunoSEQ multiplex PCR, and the TCRdb table lists in-frame clones only, not all of them. The data show about 41,000 clones, about nine tenths seen once. The source is a female donor over 55 with stage I squamous cell lung carcinoma. Sequenced here: peripheral blood, sampled before any cancer treatment. The rearrangement uses TRBV7-9 and TRBJ2-1; TRBD1 agrees at 9 bases. The CDR3 region has the DNA TGTGCCAGCAGCACCGGGACAGGGTTCCATGAGCAGTTCTTC. It yields the protein CASSTGTGFHEQFF.